This T cell receptor (beta chain) originates from a study of blood T cell repertoires in COVID-19. Germline CDR1 SGHRS, CDR2 YFSETQ. The CDR3 is 14 residues long. Trimming pared 2 bases from V and 1 base from J, leaving 9 bases between. Assay used: immunoSEQ multiplex PCR; TCRdb lists only in-frame clones, some missing. The sample has 150,000 to 200,000 clones; around 83% are singletons. This chain joins TRBV5-1 and TRBJ1-1; maybe TRBD1 (6 bases). This receptor was taken from a woman of 80 years or more in a cohort sampled during active or convalescent COVID-19. The specimen sequenced was peripheral blood. The CDR3 coding sequence is TGCGCCAGCAGCTTCCCGGACAGGAACACTGAAGCTTTCTTT. It yields the protein CASSFPDRNTEAFF.